Below are 9 T cell receptor beta chains sequenced from a single sample in a study of Tregs in tolerant kidney transplant recipients. Mixed chimerism was transient after nonmyeloablative marrow transplants from related graft donors. Assay: immunoSEQ multiplex PCR; the TCRdb copy retains only in-frame clones and omits some. The sample holds roughly 80,000 clones; roughly nine tenths are singletons and the top ten take 1.6%. The material sequenced was CD4+ T cells from blood (PBMCs), taken 24 months after the transplant. These receptors originate from a human patient who received a combined kidney and bone marrow transplant. Some T cells may possibly be graft donor cells.

V is TRBV12-5 and J is TRBJ2-1; tentative D call: TRBD2 (6 bases). Germline loops: CDR1 LGHNT, CDR2 FRNRAP. V dropped 6 bases and J dropped 11 bases, with 17 bases sitting between them. The CDR3 has 13 amino acids. CDR3 coding DNA: TGTGCTAGTGGATCGCCGGGACTGGTACAGCAGTTCTTC. Protein product: CASGSPGLVQQFF. Based on the CDR3 plus reference TRBV12-5 and TRBJ2-1, the full variable domain is DARVTQTPRHKVTEMGQEVTMRCQPILGHNTVFWYRQTMMQGLELLAYFRNRAPLDDSGMPKDRFSAEMPDATLATLKIQPSEPRDSAVYFCASGSPGLVQQFFGPGTRLTVL.

The rearrangement uses TRBV4-3 and TRBJ2-6; 7 bases line up with TRBD1. CDR1 and CDR2 from the germline V gene are LGHNA and YSLEER. Trimming cost V 4 bases and J 0 bases; bases outside gene matches: 9. The length of the CDR3 is 18 residues. CDR3 residues: CASSRGATGTSGANVLTF. The CDR3 bases are TGCGCCAGCAGCCGAGGGGCGACAGGGACCTCTGGGGCCAACGTCCTGACTTTC.

This chain links TRBV7-2 with TRBJ2-3, with 9 nucleotides matching TRBD2. V lost 1 base and J lost 4; bases outside the gene matches: 12. Germline V gene lookup returns CDR1 SGHTA and CDR2 FQGNSA. The CDR3 length is 18 residues. As DNA, the CDR3 is TGTGCCAGCAGCTTAGTACTAGCGGGCAGAAGAGAGGCAGATACGCAGTATTTT. It encodes CASSLVLAGRREADTQYF.

The genes are TRBV19 and TRBJ2-3; TRBD2 matches at 15 bases. V trimming: 4 bases; J trimming: 5 bases; junction bases outside the gene matches: 7. The germline gives CDR1 LNHDA, CDR2 SQIVND (reference sequence). This CDR3 spans 17 amino acids. The CDR3 nucleotides are TGTGCCAGTAGTAGATACTCGGGACTAGCGGGAGGAGATACGCAGTATTTT. As protein: CASSRYSGLAGGDTQYF.

The chain uses TRBV5-8 and TRBJ2-1, with 13 bases identical to TRBD2. Germline CDR1 SGHTS, CDR2 YDEGEE. The CDR3 is made up of 15 amino acids. V shed 4 bases and J 4 bases; nucleotides not matched to a gene: 2. The CDR3 region is CASSILAGGYNEQFF. The CDR3 DNA follows: TGTGCCAGCAGCATACTAGCGGGGGGGTACAATGAGCAGTTCTTC.

DNA of the CDR3: TGTGCCAGCAGCCCACAGGAGTCCGGGGAGCTGTTTTTT. Translating gives CASSPQESGELFF. This chain uses TRBV7-3 with TRBJ2-2; D is possibly TRBD1 (5 bases). The V end lost 5 bases, the J end lost 6 bases, and 10 bases lay between the germline ends. The CDR3 sequence is 13 residues long. CDR1 is SGHTA, CDR2 FQGTGA, per germline.

This chain links TRBV15 with TRBJ2-7, with D unclear. The CDR3 is made up of 16 amino acids. Trimming took off 0 bases at V and 3 bases at J, with 15 bases between the two ends. Germline CDR1 and CDR2: LNHNV and YYDKDF (reference sequence). The CDR3 here is CATSRDALTFGYEQYF. Here the CDR3 DNA reads TGTGCCACCAGCAGAGATGCCCTAACGTTCGGCTACGAGCAGTACTTC.

This rearrangement joins TRBV4-1 to TRBJ2-1, with 12 bases identical to TRBD2. The CDR3 covers 16 residues. Trimming removed 1 base from V and 2 bases from J; junction bases left unmatched: 0. The germline V gene encodes CDR1 MGHRA and CDR2 YSYEKL. In DNA, the CDR3 is TGCGCCAGCAGCCAAGGACTAGCGGGGGCCTACAATGAGCAGTTCTTC. It is translated as CASSQGLAGAYNEQFF.

The gene calls are TRBV19 and TRBJ1-2; D gene unclear. This CDR3 has 15 residues. CDR1 is LNHDA, CDR2 SQIVND, per germline (reference sequence). Trimming cost V 4 bases and J 1 base, with 13 bases left between them. Written as DNA, the CDR3 is TGTGCCAGTAGTACCTTCGTGAGATTTAACTATGGCTACACCTTC. As protein: CASSTFVRFNYGYTF.